This TCR beta chain came from a study of blood T cell repertoires in COVID-19. Method: immunoSEQ multiplex PCR; TCRdb's copy keeps in-frame clones and lacks some. In the table there are some 150,000 clones, 80% to 90% of which are singletons. The germline V and J ends were trimmed by 3 bases and 7 bases, with 19 bases remaining between them. The CDR3 has 15 amino acids. Per germline, CDR1 SGHTA and CDR2 FQGTGA. This sequence joins TRBV7-3 and TRBJ2-7; D remains unclear. The sample comprised peripheral blood. The TCR sequence derives from a woman aged 55-75 years with COVID-19, enrolled during active disease. This CDR3 is CASSLYPGQELEQYF. The CDR3 DNA sequence: TGTGCCAGCAGCTTGTACCCGGGTCAAGAGTTAGAGCAGTACTTC.